This T cell receptor (beta chain) was recovered during a study of beta chain features in type 1 diabetes. Findings and caveats of the study: Shorter templates might be favored by PCR, equally in patients and controls. All four CD4+ subsets of Type 1 diabetes patients contained TCRB CDR3s that were moderately but significantly shorter. Healthy donors had naive, central memory and Treg TCRB repertoires that appeared less similar than those seen among patients.

The germline gives CDR1 SGHRS, CDR2 YFSETQ. This CDR3 region has 15 residues. Deletions cut 1 base from V and 7 bases from J, with 17 bases between. Expressed TCRB transcripts were sequenced because the isolated RNA had all been reverse transcribed beforehand. The data were produced by immunoSEQ multiplex PCR, yet TCRdb's version contains in-frame clones alone and is incomplete. This sample has 970,000 or so clones, with around a sixth found just once. This clone was counted only a few times. The antigen is not known. The TCR comes from a woman in her late teens or twenties in good health. The sequenced material came from naive CD4+ T cells from blood. The chain uses TRBV5-1 and TRBJ1-2; TRBD1 might be the D (5 bases). CDR3 in amino acids: CASSLSATQGSGYTF. The DNA of the CDR3 is TGCGCCAGCAGCTTGTCAGCTACGCAGGGCTCTGGCTACACCTTC.